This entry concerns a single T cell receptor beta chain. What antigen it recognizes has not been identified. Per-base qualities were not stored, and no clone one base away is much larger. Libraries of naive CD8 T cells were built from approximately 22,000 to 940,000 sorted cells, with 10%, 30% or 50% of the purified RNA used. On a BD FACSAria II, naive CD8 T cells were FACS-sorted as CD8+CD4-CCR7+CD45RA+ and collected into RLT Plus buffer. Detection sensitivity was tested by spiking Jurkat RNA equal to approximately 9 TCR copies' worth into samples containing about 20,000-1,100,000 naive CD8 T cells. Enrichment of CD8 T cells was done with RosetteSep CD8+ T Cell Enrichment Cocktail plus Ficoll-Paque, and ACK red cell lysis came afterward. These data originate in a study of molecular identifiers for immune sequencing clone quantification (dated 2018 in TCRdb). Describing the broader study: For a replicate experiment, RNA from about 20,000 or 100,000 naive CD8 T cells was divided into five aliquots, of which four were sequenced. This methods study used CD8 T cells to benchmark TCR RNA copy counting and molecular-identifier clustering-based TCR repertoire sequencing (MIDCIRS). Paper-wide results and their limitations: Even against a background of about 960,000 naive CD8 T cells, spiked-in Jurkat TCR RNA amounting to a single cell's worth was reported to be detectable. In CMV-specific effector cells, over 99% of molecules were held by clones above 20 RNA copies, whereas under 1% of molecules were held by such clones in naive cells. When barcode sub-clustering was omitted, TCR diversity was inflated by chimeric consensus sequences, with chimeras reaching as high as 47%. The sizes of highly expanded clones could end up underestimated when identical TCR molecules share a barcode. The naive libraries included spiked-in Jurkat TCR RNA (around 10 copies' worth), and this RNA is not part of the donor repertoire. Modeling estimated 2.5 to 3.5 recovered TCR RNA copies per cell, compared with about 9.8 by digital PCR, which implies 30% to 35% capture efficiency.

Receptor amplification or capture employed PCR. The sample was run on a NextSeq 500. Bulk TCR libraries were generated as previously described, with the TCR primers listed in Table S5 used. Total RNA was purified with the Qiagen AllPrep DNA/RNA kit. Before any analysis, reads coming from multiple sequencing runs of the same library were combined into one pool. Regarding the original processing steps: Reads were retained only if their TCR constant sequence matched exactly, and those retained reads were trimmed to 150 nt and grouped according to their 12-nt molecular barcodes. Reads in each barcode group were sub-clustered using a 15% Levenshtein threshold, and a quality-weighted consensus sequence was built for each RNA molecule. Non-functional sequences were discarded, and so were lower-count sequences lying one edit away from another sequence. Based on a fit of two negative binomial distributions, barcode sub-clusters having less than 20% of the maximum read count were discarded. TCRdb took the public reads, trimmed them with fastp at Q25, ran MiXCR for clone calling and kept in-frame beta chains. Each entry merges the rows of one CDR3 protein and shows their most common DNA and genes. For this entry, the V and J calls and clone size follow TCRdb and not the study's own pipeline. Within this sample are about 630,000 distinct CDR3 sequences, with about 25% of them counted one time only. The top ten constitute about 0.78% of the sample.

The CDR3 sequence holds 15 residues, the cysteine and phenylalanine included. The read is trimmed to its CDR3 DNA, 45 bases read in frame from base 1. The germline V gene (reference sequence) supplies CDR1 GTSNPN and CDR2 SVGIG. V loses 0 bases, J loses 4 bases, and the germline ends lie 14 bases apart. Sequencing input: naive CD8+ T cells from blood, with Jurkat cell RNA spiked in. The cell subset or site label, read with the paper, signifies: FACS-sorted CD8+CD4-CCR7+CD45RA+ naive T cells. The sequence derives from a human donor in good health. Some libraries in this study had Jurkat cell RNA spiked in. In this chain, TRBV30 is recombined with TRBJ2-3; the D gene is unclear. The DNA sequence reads TGTGCCTGGAGTGTAAGTAGGACCTACGCAGATACGCAGTATTTT. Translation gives CAWSVSRTYADTQYF.